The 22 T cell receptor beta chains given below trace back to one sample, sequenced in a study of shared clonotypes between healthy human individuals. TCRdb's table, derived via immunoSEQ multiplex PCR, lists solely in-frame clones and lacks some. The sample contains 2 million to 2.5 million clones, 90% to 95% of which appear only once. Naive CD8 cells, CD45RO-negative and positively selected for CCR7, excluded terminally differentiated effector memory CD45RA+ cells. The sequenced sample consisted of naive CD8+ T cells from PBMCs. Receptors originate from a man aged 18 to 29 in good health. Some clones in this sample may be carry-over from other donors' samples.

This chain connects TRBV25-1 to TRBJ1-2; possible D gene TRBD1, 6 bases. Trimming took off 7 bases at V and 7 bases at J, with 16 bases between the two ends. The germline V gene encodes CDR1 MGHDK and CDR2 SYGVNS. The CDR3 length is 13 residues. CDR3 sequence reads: CASTEGGGVGYTF. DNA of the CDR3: TGTGCCAGCACCGAGGGGGGGGGCGTTGGCTACACCTTC.

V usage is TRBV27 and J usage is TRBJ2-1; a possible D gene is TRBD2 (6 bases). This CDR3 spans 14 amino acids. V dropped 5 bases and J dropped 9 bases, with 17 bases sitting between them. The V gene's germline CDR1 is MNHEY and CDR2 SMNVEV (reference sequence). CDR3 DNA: TGTGCCAGCAGTCTGCCGGGAGCAGCGGGTGAGCAGTTCTTC. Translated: CASSLPGAAGEQFF.

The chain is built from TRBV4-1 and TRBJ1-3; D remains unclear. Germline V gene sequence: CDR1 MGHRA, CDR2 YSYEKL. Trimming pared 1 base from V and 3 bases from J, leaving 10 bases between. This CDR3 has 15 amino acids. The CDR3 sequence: CASSQAGIVGNTIYF. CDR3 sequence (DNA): TGCGCCAGCAGCCAAGCCGGGATTGTTGGAAACACCATATATTTT.

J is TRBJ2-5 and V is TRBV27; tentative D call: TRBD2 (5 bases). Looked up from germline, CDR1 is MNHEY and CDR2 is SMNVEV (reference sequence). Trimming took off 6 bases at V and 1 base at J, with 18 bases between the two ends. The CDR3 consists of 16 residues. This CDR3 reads CASSTVRTAPQETQYF. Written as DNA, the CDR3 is TGTGCCAGCAGCACCGTCCGGACTGCCCCCCAAGAGACCCAGTACTTC.

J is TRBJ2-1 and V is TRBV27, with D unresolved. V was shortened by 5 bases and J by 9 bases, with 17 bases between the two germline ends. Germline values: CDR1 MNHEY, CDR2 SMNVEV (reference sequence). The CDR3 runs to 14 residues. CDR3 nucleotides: TGTGCCAGCAGTCGAGAAAGAGCTTCAATTGAGCAGTTCTTC. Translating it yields CASSRERASIEQFF.

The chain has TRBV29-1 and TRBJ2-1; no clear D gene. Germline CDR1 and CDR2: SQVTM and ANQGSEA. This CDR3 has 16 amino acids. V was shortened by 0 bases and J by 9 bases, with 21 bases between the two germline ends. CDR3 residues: CSVEDPAVVVISEQFF. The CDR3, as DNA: TGCAGCGTTGAAGATCCGGCGGTGGTGGTTATTAGTGAGCAGTTCTTC.

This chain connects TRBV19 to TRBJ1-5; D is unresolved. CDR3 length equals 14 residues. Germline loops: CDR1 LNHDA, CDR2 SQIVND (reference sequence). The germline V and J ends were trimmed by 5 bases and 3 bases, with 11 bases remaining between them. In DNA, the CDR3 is TGTGCCAGTAGTCCCGGAGGGCCCAATCAGCCCCAGCATTTT. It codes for CASSPGGPNQPQHF.

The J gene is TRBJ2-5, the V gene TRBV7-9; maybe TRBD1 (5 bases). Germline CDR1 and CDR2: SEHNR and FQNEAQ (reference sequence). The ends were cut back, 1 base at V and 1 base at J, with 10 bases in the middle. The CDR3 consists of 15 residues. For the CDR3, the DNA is TGTGCCAGCAGCTTAGATTGGACAAGCCAAGAGACCCAGTACTTC. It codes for CASSLDWTSQETQYF.

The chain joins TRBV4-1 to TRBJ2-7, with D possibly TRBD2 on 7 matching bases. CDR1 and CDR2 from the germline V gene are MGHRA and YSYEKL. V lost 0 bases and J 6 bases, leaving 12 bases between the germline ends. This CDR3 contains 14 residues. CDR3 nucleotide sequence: TGCGCCAGCAGCCAAGATGCGGGGGCGGGCGAGCAGTACTTC. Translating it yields CASSQDAGAGEQYF.

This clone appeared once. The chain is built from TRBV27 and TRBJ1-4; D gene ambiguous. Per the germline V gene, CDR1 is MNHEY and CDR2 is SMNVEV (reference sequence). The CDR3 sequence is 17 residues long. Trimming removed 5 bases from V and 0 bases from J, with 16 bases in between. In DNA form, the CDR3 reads TGTGCCAGCAGTCCTTCTGTAGGACTTGCAACTAATGAAAAACTGTTTTTT. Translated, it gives CASSPSVGLATNEKLFF.

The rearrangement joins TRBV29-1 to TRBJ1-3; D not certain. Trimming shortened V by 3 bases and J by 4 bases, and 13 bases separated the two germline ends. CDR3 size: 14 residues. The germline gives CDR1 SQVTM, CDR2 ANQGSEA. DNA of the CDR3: TGCAGCGTTGATAGAACTGGGGAAGGAAACACCATATATTTT. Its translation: CSVDRTGEGNTIYF.

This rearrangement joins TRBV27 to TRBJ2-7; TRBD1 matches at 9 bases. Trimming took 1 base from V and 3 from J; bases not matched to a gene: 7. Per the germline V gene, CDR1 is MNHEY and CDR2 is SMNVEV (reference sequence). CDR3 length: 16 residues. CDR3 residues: CASSLFGTGIYYEQYF. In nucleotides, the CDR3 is TGTGCCAGCAGTTTATTCGGGACAGGGATATACTACGAGCAGTACTTC.

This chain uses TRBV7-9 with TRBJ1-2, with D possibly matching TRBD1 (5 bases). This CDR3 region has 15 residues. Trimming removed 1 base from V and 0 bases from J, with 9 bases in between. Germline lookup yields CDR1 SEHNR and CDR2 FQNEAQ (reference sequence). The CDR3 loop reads CASSLVGAPNYGYTF. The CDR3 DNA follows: TGTGCCAGCAGCTTAGTTGGGGCCCCTAACTATGGCTACACCTTC.

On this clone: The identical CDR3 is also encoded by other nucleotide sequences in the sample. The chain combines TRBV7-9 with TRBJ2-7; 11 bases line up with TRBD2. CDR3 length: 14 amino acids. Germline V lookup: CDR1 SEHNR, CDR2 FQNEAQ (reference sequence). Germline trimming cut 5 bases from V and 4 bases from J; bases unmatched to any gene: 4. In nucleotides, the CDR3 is TGTGCCAGCAGCAGCACTAGCGGGAGTTACGAGCAGTACTTC. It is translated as CASSSTSGSYEQYF.

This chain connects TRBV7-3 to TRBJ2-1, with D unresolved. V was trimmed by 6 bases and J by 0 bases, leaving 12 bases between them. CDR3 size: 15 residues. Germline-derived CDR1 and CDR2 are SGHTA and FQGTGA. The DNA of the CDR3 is TGTGCCAGCAGTCAAACTCGGAGCTCCTACAATGAGCAGTTCTTC. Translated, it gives CASSQTRSSYNEQFF.

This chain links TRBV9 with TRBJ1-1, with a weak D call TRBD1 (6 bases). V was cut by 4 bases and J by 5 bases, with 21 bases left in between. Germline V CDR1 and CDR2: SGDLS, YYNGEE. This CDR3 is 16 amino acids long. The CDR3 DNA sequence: TGTGCCAGCAGCCCAATAGGTGGGGGCGCGGGGACTGAAGCTTTCTTT. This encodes CASSPIGGGAGTEAFF.

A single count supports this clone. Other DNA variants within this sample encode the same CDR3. CDR3: CASSDRGTDTQYF. CDR3 bases: TGTGCCAGCAGTGACAGGGGCACAGATACGCAGTATTTT. The chain couples TRBV6-6 to TRBJ2-3; 7 bases line up with TRBD1. The CDR3 runs to 13 residues. V was clipped by 5 bases and J by 1 base; unmatched bases: 0. Germline CDR1 and CDR2: MNHNY and SVGAGI (reference sequence).

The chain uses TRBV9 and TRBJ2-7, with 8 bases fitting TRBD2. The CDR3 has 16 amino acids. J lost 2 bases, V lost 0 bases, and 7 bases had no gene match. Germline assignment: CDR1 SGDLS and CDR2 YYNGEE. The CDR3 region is CASSVAGLAPTYEQYF. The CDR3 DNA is TGTGCCAGCAGCGTAGCTGGACTAGCCCCGACCTACGAGCAGTACTTC.

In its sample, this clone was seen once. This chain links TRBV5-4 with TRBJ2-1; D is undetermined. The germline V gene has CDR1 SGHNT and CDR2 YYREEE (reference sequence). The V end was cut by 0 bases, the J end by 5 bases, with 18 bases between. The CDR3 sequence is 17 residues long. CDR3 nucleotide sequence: TGTGCCAGCAGCTTGGGCCCCGGCCTCGAGAGAGACAATGAGCAGTTCTTC. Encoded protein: CASSLGPGLERDNEQFF.

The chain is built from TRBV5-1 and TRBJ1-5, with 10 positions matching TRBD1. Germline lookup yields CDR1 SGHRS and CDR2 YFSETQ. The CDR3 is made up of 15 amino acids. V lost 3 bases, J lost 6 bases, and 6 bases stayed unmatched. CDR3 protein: CASSSGTGVGQPQHF. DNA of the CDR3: TGCGCCAGCAGCTCCGGGACAGGGGTGGGTCAGCCCCAGCATTTT.

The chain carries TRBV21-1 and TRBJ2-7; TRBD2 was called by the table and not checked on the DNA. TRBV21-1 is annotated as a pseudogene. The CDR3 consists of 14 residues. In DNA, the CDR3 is TGTGCCAGCCCCCAGACGGGATCACGCGCCGAGCAGTACTTC. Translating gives CASPQTGSRAEQYF.

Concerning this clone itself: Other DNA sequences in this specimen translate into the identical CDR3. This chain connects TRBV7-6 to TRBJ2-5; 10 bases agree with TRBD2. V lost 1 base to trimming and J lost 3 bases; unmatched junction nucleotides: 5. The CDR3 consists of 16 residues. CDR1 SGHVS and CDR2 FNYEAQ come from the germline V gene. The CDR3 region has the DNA TGTGCCAGCAGCTTAGAAGGGCTAGCGGGAGAAGAGACCCAGTACTTC. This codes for CASSLEGLAGEETQYF.